Each of the 31 T cell receptor beta chains below was sequenced from the same sample in a study of cytomegalovirus exposure and HLA in healthy donors. The PCR made use of 60 Vbeta and 13 Jbeta primers. Assay: immunoSEQ multiplex PCR; the TCRdb copy retains only in-frame clones and omits some. The sample lists 110,000 to 150,000 clones; 9.7% were seen once. Material for sequencing was PBMCs. These receptor sequences come from a man in his fifties or sixties in good health and CMV-seronegative.

The gene calls are TRBV18 and TRBJ2-5, with 10 bases matching TRBD1. From germline, CDR1 is KGHSH and CDR2 LQKENI. Trimming took 6 bases from V and 4 from J; bases not matched to a gene: 8. CDR3 size: 15 residues. The DNA for the CDR3 is TGTGCCAGCTCGCTGACAGGGGGCGAGAGAGAGACCCAGTACTTC. Protein: CASSLTGGERETQYF.

This clone was counted between two and nine times. The gene calls are TRBV5-1 and TRBJ2-3; TRBD2 agrees at 7 bases. Germline trimming cut 0 bases from V and 0 bases from J; bases unmatched to any gene: 4. The CDR3 sequence is 16 residues long. Germline lookup yields CDR1 SGHRS and CDR2 YFSETQ. CDR3 coding DNA: TGCGCCAGCAGCTTGGTTAGCGGGTCTAGCACAGATACGCAGTATTTT. Its protein product is CASSLVSGSSTDTQYF. Full variable domain (outside the CDR3, taken from reference TRBV5-1 and TRBJ2-3): KAGVTQTPRYLIKTRGQQVTLSCSPISGHRSVSWYQQTPGQGLQFLFEYFSETQRNKGNFPGRFSGRQFSNSRSEMNVSTLELGDSALYLCASSLVSGSSTDTQYFGPGTRLTVL.

A few counts support this clone. The CDR3 DNA follows: TGTGCCAGCAACCCGACGGCAACCGAGGCCCAGCATTTT. This encodes CASNPTATEAQHF. The chain uses TRBV6-1 and TRBJ1-5; D remains unclear. V gave up 7 bases and J gave up 11 bases, with 18 bases separating them. The CDR3 has 13 amino acids. Germline V gene data show CDR1 as MNHNS and CDR2 as SASEGT.

The genes are TRBV15 and TRBJ2-6; D is undetermined. This CDR3 has 16 amino acids. V was pared by 1 base and J by 0 bases, with 7 bases between. CDR1 and CDR2 (germline): LNHNV, YYDKDF (reference sequence). CDR3: CATSRAIGSGANVLTF. DNA of the CDR3: TGTGCCACCAGCAGAGCTATCGGCTCTGGGGCCAACGTCCTGACTTTC.

The table lists this clone with a few counts. The chain recombines TRBV5-1 with TRBJ1-4, with 10 bases identical to TRBD1. V lost 4 bases, J lost 6 bases, and 12 bases stayed unmatched. This CDR3 has 17 residues. Germline V gives CDR1 SGHRS, CDR2 YFSETQ. The CDR3 protein is CASSPYRGGTGDEKLFF. Here the CDR3 DNA reads TGCGCCAGCAGCCCCTACCGGGGGGGGACAGGGGATGAAAAACTGTTTTTT.

This clone was observed a handful of times. The chain couples TRBV10-2 to TRBJ2-2; 8 bases fit TRBD1. V was pared by 4 bases and J by 6 bases, with 4 bases of the junction left unmatched. Germline assignment: CDR1 WSHSY and CDR2 SAAADI. This CDR3 has 14 residues. CDR3 nucleotides: TGCGCCAGCAGTGGCCAGGGGGCAGCCGGGGAGCTGTTTTTT. Protein: CASSGQGAAGELFF.

This clone has just a few counts. This chain connects TRBV2 to TRBJ1-5, with 9 bases matching TRBD1. V was clipped by 7 bases and J by 2 bases; unmatched bases: 3. Germline assignment: CDR1 SNHLY and CDR2 FYNNEI. The CDR3 spans 14 residues. CDR3 DNA sequence: TGTGCCAGCACGGGACAGGGAGGCAATCAGCCCCAGCATTTT. Its protein is CASTGQGGNQPQHF.

This clone was recorded a few times. CDR3 DNA sequence: TGTGCCAGCAGTTTCCAGGTCCCCTATAATTCACCCCTCCACTTT. Encoded protein: CASSFQVPYNSPLHF. The V and J genes are TRBV6-5 and TRBJ1-6; D remains unclear. V was shortened by 4 bases and J by 2 bases, with 9 bases between the two germline ends. This CDR3 contains 15 residues. From germline, CDR1 is MNHEY and CDR2 SVGAGI.

This clone showed up just a few times. CDR3 DNA sequence: TGTGCCACCAGCAGAGATGCGGGAAGTGGCACCTACAATGAGCAGTTCTTC. Translating it yields CATSRDAGSGTYNEQFF. This sequence joins TRBV15 and TRBJ2-1; D possibly corresponds to TRBD2 (6 bases). The CDR3 spans 17 residues. Looked up from germline, CDR1 is LNHNV and CDR2 is YYDKDF (reference sequence). V lost 0 bases and J lost 2, with 14 bases in between. Looking up the rest from reference TRBV15 and TRBJ2-1 gives the full variable domain: DAMVIQNPRYQVTQFGKPVTLSCSQTLNHNVMYWYQQKSSQAPKLLFHYYDKDFNNEADTPDNFQSRRPNTSFCFLDIRSPGLGDTAMYLCATSRDAGSGTYNEQFFGPGTRLTVL.

The chain is built from TRBV19 and TRBJ2-1; D uncertain. Looked up from germline, CDR1 is LNHDA and CDR2 is SQIVND (reference sequence). V was clipped by 1 base and J by 12 bases, with 13 bases between them. The CDR3 contains 13 residues. CDR3 DNA: TGTGCCAGTAGTATAGGAGTCCACTTTGGGCAGTTCTTC. This encodes CASSIGVHFGQFF.

The sample holds a few counts of this clone. The V and J genes are TRBV4-1 and TRBJ2-5; 8 nucleotides agree with TRBD1. The closer fit of TRBJ2-7 to the DNA end suggests the J call may be wrong. The CDR3 length is 14 residues. Germline V gene sequence: CDR1 MGHRA, CDR2 YSYEKL. CDR3: CASSQEDRDYEQYF. CDR3 in DNA: TGCGCCAGCAGCCAGGAGGACAGGGACTACGAGCAGTACTTC.

The chain combines TRBV19 with TRBJ1-5; D is uncertain. CDR1 LNHDA and CDR2 SQIVND come from the germline V gene (reference sequence). V lost 3 bases and J lost 0, with 6 bases in between. There are 14 residues in the CDR3. The CDR3 sequence: CASSIGGSNQPQHF. The CDR3 bases are TGTGCCAGTAGTATCGGAGGTAGCAATCAGCCCCAGCATTTT.

The chain uses TRBV5-1 and TRBJ2-7; TRBD2 matches at 7 bases. Germline trimming cut 6 bases from V and 7 bases from J; bases unmatched to any gene: 13. This CDR3 contains 14 residues. CDR1 is SGHRS and CDR2 is YFSETQ in the germline V gene. The DNA of the CDR3 is TGCGCCAGCATCCCCCAGGCGGGAGAAGGGGAGCAGTACTTC. Translated: CASIPQAGEGEQYF.

This clone has a handful of counts. The chain uses TRBV12-2 and TRBJ1-1; the D call TRBD1 from the table was never checked on the DNA. TRBV12-2 is flagged as a pseudogene. There are 16 residues in the CDR3. The CDR3 region is CASRLKQGAANTEAFF. The CDR3 coding sequence is TGTGCAAGTCGCTTAAAACAGGGGGCTGCGAACACTGAAGCTTTCTTT.

In its sample, this clone was seen a few times. The chain joins TRBV28 to TRBJ1-1; D unclear. CDR1 and CDR2 from the germline V gene are MDHEN and SYDVKM. The CDR3 has 13 amino acids. The V gene lost 5 bases and the J gene lost 10 bases, with 17 bases spanning the gap. Here the CDR3 DNA reads TGTGCCAGCAGTGCCCACCGGGGAATGGGAGCTTTCTTT. Encoded protein: CASSAHRGMGAFF.

In its sample, this clone was seen a few times. The V gene is TRBV7-2, the J gene TRBJ1-1; unclear D gene. V gave up 1 base and J gave up 1 base, with 16 bases separating them. Germline values: CDR1 SGHTA, CDR2 FQGNSA. The CDR3 covers 17 residues. The CDR3 DNA reads as TGTGCCAGCAGCTTAGGGTGGCAGGCAATCAAGAACACTGAAGCTTTCTTT. Protein product: CASSLGWQAIKNTEAFF.

This clone ranks as medium-sized (0.01 to 0.1%). This chain connects TRBV13 to TRBJ1-1, with 9 bases that match TRBD1. Germline loops: CDR1 PRHDT, CDR2 FYEKMQ (reference sequence). J lost 1 base, V lost 4 bases, and 4 bases had no gene match. This CDR3 region has 15 residues. The CDR3 protein is CASSSPGQGNTEAFF. In DNA, the CDR3 is TGTGCCAGCAGCTCACCGGGACAGGGGAACACTGAAGCTTTCTTT.

The J gene is TRBJ2-1, the V gene TRBV2; a weak D match, TRBD2 (6 bases). The V end lost 4 bases, the J end lost 4 bases, and 11 bases lay between the germline ends. The CDR3 runs to 14 residues. Germline V gene data show CDR1 as SNHLY and CDR2 as FYNNEI. In DNA form, the CDR3 reads TGTGCCAGCAGTGTAACTAGCTGGTACAATGAGCAGTTCTTC. It codes for CASSVTSWYNEQFF. Full variable domain (outside the CDR3, taken from reference TRBV2 and TRBJ2-1): EPEVTQTPSHQVTQMGQEVILRCVPISNHLYFYWYRQILGQKVEFLVSFYNNEISEKSEIFDDQFSVERPDGSNFTLKIRSTKLEDSAMYFCASSVTSWYNEQFFGPGTRLTVL.

In its sample, this clone was seen many times. The chain is built from TRBV10-2 and TRBJ2-5; maybe TRBD1 (6 bases). With 3 bases removed from V and 3 bases from J, the gap between germline ends came to 14 bases. The germline V gene encodes CDR1 WSHSY and CDR2 SAAADI. CDR3 length equals 15 residues. The CDR3 sequence: CASSDRGILKETQYF. The CDR3 DNA reads TGCGCCAGCAGTGACAGGGGAATACTCAAAGAGACCCAGTACTTC.

This clone has only a few counts. The chain combines TRBV5-4 with TRBJ1-4; tentatively, D is TRBD1 (5 bases). The V end lost 4 bases, the J end lost 8 bases, and 9 bases lay between the germline ends. Germline CDR1 reads SGHNT; CDR2 reads YYREEE (reference sequence). This CDR3 contains 12 residues. CDR3 protein: CASSIRQEKLFF. CDR3 DNA: TGTGCCAGCAGCATCCGACAGGAAAAACTGTTTTTT.

The rearrangement uses TRBV9 and TRBJ1-5; a possible D gene is TRBD1 (5 bases). Trimming shortened V by 0 bases and J by 7 bases, and 8 bases separated the two germline ends. Per germline, CDR1 SGDLS and CDR2 YYNGEE. The CDR3 covers 13 residues. The CDR3 spells CASSVEGQQPQHF. The CDR3 DNA reads TGTGCCAGCAGCGTAGAGGGGCAGCAGCCCCAGCATTTT.

This clone was seen only a few times. In nucleotides, the CDR3 is TGTGCCAGCAGTTTATCAGGGGCCGGTCAGCCCCAGCATTTT. Its protein product is CASSLSGAGQPQHF. The chain employs TRBV28 and TRBJ1-5; maybe TRBD1 (6 bases). This CDR3 comprises 14 residues. Trimming pared 1 base from V and 6 bases from J, leaving 10 bases between. Per germline, CDR1 MDHEN and CDR2 SYDVKM.

This clone has just a few counts. The V gene is TRBV29-1, the J gene TRBJ2-7; TRBD2 might be the D (5 bases). Trimming took off 3 bases at V and 2 bases at J, with 17 bases between the two ends. Germline CDR1 SQVTM, CDR2 ANQGSEA. The CDR3 consists of 15 residues. The CDR3 region is CSVDWRKETTYEQYF. The DNA of the CDR3 is TGCAGCGTTGATTGGCGGAAAGAGACTACCTACGAGCAGTACTTC.

The V and J genes are TRBV5-1 and TRBJ1-4; the D gene is possibly TRBD1 (5 bases). The germline V gene has CDR1 SGHRS and CDR2 YFSETQ. This CDR3 region has 15 residues. The V and J ends lost 1 base and 0 bases respectively, with 7 bases between them. The CDR3 spells CASSLTGATNEKLFF. Here the CDR3 DNA reads TGCGCCAGCAGCTTGACAGGTGCAACTAATGAAAAACTGTTTTTT.

In this sample, this clone turned up a few times. This chain links TRBV5-8 with TRBJ2-3; no definite D call. V was cut by 2 bases and J by 7 bases, with 8 bases left in between. The CDR3 covers 12 residues. Germline V gives CDR1 SGHTS, CDR2 YDEGEE. CDR3 amino acids: CASSLFQYTQYF. For the CDR3, the DNA is TGTGCCAGCAGCTTATTTCAATATACGCAGTATTTT.

This chain connects TRBV7-3 to TRBJ2-7, with 8 bases aligning to TRBD1. This CDR3 has 14 residues. Germline-derived CDR1 and CDR2 are SGHTA and FQGTGA. The J segment lost 5 bases and the V segment lost 2 bases, leaving 5 bases of the junction unmatched. The chain's CDR3 is CASSLWQGANEQYF. CDR3 in DNA: TGTGCCAGCAGCTTATGGCAGGGGGCCAACGAGCAGTACTTC.

On this clone itself: The final CDR3 position lacks the conserved phenylalanine or tryptophan, pointing to a likely read error. The chain couples TRBV5-1 to TRBJ1-1; D gene uncertain. CDR1 SGHRS and CDR2 YFSETQ come from the germline V gene. The CDR3 totals 14 residues. Trimming took off 2 bases at V and 3 bases at J, with 11 bases between the two ends. Here the CDR3 reads CASSLPMADTEAFS. DNA of the CDR3: TGCGCCAGCAGCTTACCAATGGCGGACACTGAAGCTTTCTCT.

The chain employs TRBV28 and TRBJ2-2, with 8 nucleotides matching TRBD1. Per germline, CDR1 MDHEN and CDR2 SYDVKM. The CDR3 is 15 residues long. With V trimmed by 5 bases and J by 3 bases, 5 bases remained unmatched. CDR3 amino acids: CASSPPDRDTGELFF. CDR3 coding DNA: TGTGCCAGCAGTCCCCCGGACAGGGACACCGGGGAGCTGTTTTTT.

This clone was found a few times. The gene calls are TRBV6-5 and TRBJ1-4, with D perhaps matching TRBD1 (6 bases). Trimming took 5 bases from V and 3 from J, leaving 13 bases between them. The CDR3 length is 15 residues. CDR1 is MNHEY, CDR2 SVGAGI, per germline. CDR3 DNA: TGTGCCAGCAGTGCACAACAGGGCTCTAATGAAAAACTGTTTTTT. This gives the protein CASSAQQGSNEKLFF.

The chain joins TRBV28 to TRBJ1-2; tentative D call: TRBD1 (6 bases). The CDR3 runs 15 residues. V gave up 2 bases and J gave up 4 bases, with 14 bases separating them. The V gene's germline CDR1 is MDHEN and CDR2 SYDVKM. CDR3 DNA sequence: TGTGCCAGCAGTTTAGGGGGCCAGGGGAGCTATGGCTACACCTTC. Translated: CASSLGGQGSYGYTF.

This clone has only a few counts. This chain joins TRBV2 and TRBJ2-7; TRBD2 is a possible D gene (7 bases). The CDR3 contains 11 residues. The germline gives CDR1 SNHLY, CDR2 FYNNEI. Trimming stripped 6 bases from V and 6 bases from J, with 9 bases between. This chain's CDR3 is CASRAGAEQYF. Here the CDR3 DNA reads TGTGCCAGCAGGGCGGGGGCCGAGCAGTACTTC.